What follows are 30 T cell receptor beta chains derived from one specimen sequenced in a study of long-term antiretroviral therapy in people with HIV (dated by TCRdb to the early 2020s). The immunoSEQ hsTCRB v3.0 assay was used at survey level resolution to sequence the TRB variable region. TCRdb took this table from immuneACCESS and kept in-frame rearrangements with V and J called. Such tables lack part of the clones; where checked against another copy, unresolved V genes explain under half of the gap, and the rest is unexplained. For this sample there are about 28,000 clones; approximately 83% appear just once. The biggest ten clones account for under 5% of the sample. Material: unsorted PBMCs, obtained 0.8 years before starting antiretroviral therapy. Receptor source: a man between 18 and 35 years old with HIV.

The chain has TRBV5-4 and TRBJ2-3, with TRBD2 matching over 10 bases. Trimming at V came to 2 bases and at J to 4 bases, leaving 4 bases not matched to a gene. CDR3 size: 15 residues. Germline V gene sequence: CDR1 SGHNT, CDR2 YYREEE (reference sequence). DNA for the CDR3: TGTGCCAGCAGCTTAACGGGACTAGCGCCAGATACGCAGTATTTT. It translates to CASSLTGLAPDTQYF.

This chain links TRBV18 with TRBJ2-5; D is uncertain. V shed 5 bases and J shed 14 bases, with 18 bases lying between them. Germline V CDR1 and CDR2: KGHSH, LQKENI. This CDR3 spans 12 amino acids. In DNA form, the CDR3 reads TGTGCCAGCTCATCCCCGGCCGGCGAATCTTACTTC. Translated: CASSSPAGESYF. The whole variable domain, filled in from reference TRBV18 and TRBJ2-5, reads NAGVMQNPRHLVRRRGQEARLRCSPMKGHSHVYWYRQLPEEGLKFMVYLQKENIIDESGMPKERFSAEFPKEGPSILRIQQVVRGDSAAYFCASSSPAGESYFGPGTRLLVL.

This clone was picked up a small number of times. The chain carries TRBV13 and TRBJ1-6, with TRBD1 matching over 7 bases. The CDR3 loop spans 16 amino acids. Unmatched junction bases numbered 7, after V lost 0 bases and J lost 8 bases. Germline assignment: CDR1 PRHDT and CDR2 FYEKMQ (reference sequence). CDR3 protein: CASSLGLGRGDSPLHF. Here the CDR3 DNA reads TGTGCCAGCAGCTTAGGCCTGGGCAGGGGGGATTCACCCCTCCACTTT. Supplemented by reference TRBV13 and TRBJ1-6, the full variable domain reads AAGVIQSPRHLIKEKRETATLKCYPIPRHDTVYWYQQGPGQDPQFLISFYEKMQSDKGSIPDRFSAQQFSDYHSELNMSSLELGDSALYFCASSLGLGRGDSPLHFGNGTRLTVT.

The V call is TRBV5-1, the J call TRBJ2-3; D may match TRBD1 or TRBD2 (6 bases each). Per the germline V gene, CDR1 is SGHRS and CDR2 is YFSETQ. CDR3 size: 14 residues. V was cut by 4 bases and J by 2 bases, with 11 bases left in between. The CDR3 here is CASSRGVDTDTQYF. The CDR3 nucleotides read TGCGCCAGCAGCAGGGGGGTTGACACAGATACGCAGTATTTT.

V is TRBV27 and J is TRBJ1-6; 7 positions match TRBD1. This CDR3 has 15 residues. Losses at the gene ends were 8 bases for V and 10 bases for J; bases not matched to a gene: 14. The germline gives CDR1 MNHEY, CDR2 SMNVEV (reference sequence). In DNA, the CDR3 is TGTGCCAGCGGGGACAGATTGGGCCTTGGGTCACCCCTCCACTTT. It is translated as CASGDRLGLGSPLHF.

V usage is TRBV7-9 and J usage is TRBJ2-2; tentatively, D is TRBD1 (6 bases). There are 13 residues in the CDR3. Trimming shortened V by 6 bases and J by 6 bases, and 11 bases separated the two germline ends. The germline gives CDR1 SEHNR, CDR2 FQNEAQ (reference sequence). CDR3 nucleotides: TGTGCCAGCAGTTCACAGGGTCCCGGGGAGCTGTTTTTT. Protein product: CASSSQGPGELFF.

The CDR3 DNA reads TGTGCCAGCAGGGATCTCCGGGTGACTAGCGCCCGAACCGGGGCCAACGTCCTGACTTTC. Translating it yields CASRDLRVTSARTGANVLTF. The chain employs TRBV27 and TRBJ2-6; 8 bases map to TRBD2. Germline V gene data show CDR1 as MNHEY and CDR2 as SMNVEV (reference sequence). The CDR3 loop spans 20 amino acids. Trimming removed 6 bases from V and 4 bases from J; junction bases left unmatched: 20. Supplemented by reference TRBV27 and TRBJ2-6, the full variable domain reads EAQVTQNPRYLITVTGKKLTVTCSQNMNHEYMSWYRQDPGLGLRQIYYSMNVEVTDKGDVPEGYKVSRKEKRNFPLILESPSPNQTSLYFCASRDLRVTSARTGANVLTFGAGSRLTVL.

The CDR3 here is CASTILSHGMNTEAFF. In DNA, the CDR3 is TGTGCCAGTACCATACTTTCCCATGGAATGAACACTGAAGCTTTCTTT. V gene TRBV19 combines with J gene TRBJ1-1; no firm D call. Trimming pared 7 bases from V and 0 bases from J, leaving 18 bases between. CDR1 is LNHDA, CDR2 SQIVND, per germline (reference sequence). The CDR3 is 16 amino acids.

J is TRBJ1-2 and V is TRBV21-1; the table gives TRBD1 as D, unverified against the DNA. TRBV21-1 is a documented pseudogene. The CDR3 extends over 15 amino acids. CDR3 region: CASSRTGGENNGYTF. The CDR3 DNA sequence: TGTGCCAGCAGCAGGACAGGGGGCGAGAATAATGGCTACACCTTC.

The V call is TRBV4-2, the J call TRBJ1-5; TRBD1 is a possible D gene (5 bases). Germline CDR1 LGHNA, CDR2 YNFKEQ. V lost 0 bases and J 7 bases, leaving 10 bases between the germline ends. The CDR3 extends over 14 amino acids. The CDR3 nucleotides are TGTGCCAGCAGCCAAGACAGGGCCGAACAGCCCCAGCATTTT. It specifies CASSQDRAEQPQHF.

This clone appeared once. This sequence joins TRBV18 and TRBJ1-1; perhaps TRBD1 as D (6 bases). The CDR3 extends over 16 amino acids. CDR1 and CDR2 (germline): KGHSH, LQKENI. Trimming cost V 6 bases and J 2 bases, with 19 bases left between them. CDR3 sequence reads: CASSPNQGSDNTEAFF. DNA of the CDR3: TGTGCCAGCTCGCCGAACCAGGGGAGCGATAACACTGAAGCTTTCTTT. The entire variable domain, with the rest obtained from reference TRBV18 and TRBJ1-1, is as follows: NAGVMQNPRHLVRRRGQEARLRCSPMKGHSHVYWYRQLPEEGLKFMVYLQKENIIDESGMPKERFSAEFPKEGPSILRIQQVVRGDSAAYFCASSPNQGSDNTEAFFGQGTRLTVV.

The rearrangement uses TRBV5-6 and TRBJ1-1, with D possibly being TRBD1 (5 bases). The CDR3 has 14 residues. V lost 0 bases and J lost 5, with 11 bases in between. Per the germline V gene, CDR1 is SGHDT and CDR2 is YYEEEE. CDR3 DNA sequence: TGTGCCAGCAGCTTGGGGGGGGGAGGAACTGAAGCTTTCTTT. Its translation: CASSLGGGGTEAFF.

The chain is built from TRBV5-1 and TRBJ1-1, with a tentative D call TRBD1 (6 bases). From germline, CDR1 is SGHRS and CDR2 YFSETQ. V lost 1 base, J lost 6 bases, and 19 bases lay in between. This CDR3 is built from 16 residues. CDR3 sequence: CASSLRDTGLSAEAFF. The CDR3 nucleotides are TGCGCCAGCAGCTTGAGGGACACGGGATTATCGGCTGAAGCTTTCTTT.

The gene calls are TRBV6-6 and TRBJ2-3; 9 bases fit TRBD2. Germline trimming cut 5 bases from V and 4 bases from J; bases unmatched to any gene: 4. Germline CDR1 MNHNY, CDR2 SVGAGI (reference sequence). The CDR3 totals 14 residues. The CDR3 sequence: CASSIAGAADTQYF. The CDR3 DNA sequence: TGTGCCAGCAGTATAGCGGGAGCGGCAGATACGCAGTATTTT.

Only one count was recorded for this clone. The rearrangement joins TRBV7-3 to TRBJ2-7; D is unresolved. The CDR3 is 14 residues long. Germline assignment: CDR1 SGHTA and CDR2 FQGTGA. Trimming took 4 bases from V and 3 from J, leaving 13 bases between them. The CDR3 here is CASSSGPSSYEQYF. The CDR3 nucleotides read TGTGCCAGCAGCTCCGGGCCTTCCAGCTACGAGCAGTACTTC.

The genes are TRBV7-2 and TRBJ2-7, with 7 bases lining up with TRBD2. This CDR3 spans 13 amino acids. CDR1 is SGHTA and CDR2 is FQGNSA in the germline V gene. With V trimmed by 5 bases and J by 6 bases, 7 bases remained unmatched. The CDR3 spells CASSGLDRFEQYF. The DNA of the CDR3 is TGTGCCAGCAGCGGACTAGATCGGTTCGAGCAGTACTTC. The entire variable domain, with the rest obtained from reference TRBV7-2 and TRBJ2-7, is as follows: GAGVSQSPSNKVTEKGKDVELRCDPISGHTALYWYRQSLGQGLEFLIYFQGNSAPDKSGLPSDRFSAERTGGSVSTLTIQRTQQEDSAVYLCASSGLDRFEQYFGPGTRLTVT.

The CDR3 loop reads CASSSQGVPSYEQYF. The CDR3 DNA reads TGTGCCAGCTCGTCACAGGGGGTTCCCTCCTACGAGCAGTACTTC. This chain links TRBV18 with TRBJ2-7; 8 positions match TRBD1. Germline assignment: CDR1 KGHSH and CDR2 LQKENI. This CDR3 is 15 amino acids long. Trimming took 6 bases from V and 0 from J; bases not matched to a gene: 7.

CDR3 region: CASSNPPRDYHGYTF. As DNA, the CDR3 is TGTGCCAGCAGTAACCCGCCCAGGGACTACCATGGCTACACCTTC. The chain is built from TRBV11-2 and TRBJ1-2, with a tentative D call TRBD1 (5 bases). The V end was cut by 6 bases, the J end by 6 bases, with 20 bases between. There are 15 residues in the CDR3. Germline CDR1 and CDR2: SGHAT and FQNNGV.

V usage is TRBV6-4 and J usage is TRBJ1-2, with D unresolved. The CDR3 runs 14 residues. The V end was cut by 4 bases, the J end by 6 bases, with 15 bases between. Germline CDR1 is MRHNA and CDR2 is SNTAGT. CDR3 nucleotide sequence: TGTGCCAGCAGTGTCCAACCGGACGGGAATGGCTACACCTTC. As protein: CASSVQPDGNGYTF.

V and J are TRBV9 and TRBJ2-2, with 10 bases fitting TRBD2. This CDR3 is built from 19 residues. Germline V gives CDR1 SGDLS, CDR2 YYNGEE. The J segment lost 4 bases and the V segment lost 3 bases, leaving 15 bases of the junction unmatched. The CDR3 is CASSERLAGRPTGTGELFF. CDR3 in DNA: TGTGCCAGCAGCGAACGACTAGCGGGCAGACCCACGGGCACCGGGGAGCTGTTTTTT.

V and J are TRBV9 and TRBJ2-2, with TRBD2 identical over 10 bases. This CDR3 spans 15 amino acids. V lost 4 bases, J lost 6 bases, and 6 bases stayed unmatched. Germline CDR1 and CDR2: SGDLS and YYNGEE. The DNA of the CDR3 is TGTGCCAGCAGCCTGCTAGCGGGGGCTCCCGGGGAGCTGTTTTTT. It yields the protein CASSLLAGAPGELFF.

CDR3 DNA sequence: TGTGCCAGCTCACCAATAGTCCTGTCGGGCTCGAGCTCCTATAATTCACCCCTCCACTTT. Translating it yields CASSPIVLSGSSSYNSPLHF. This rearrangement joins TRBV18 to TRBJ1-6; D gene unclear. Trimming stripped 2 bases from V and 0 bases from J, with 20 bases between. This CDR3 has 20 amino acids. Germline-derived CDR1 and CDR2 are KGHSH and LQKENI.

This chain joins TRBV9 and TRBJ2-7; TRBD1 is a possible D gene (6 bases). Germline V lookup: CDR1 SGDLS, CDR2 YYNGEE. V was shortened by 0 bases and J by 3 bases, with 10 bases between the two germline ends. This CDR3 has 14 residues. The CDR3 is CASSVAFRGYEQYF. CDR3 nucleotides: TGTGCCAGCAGCGTAGCTTTCAGGGGCTACGAGCAGTACTTC.

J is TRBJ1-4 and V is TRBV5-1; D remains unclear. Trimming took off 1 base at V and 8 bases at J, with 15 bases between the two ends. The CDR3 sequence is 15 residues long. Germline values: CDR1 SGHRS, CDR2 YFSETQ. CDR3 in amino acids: CASSLRGYREEKLFF. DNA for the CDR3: TGCGCCAGCAGCTTGCGTGGCTACAGAGAGGAAAAACTGTTTTTT.

The CDR3 DNA reads as TGTGCCAGCAGCTTACGGACAGGGGGAAACACTGAAGCTTTCTTT. Its protein is CASSLRTGGNTEAFF. The V gene is TRBV7-2, the J gene TRBJ1-1, with TRBD1 matching 10 bases. Per germline, CDR1 SGHTA and CDR2 FQGNSA. The CDR3 is made up of 15 amino acids. With 2 bases clipped from V and 2 bases from J, the junction kept 2 bases outside the gene matches.

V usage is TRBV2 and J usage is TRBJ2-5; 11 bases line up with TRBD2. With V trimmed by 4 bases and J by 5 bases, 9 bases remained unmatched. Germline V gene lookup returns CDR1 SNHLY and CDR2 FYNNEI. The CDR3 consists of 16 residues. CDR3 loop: CASSARTSGWGETQYF. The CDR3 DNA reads TGTGCCAGCAGTGCCCGGACTAGCGGGTGGGGGGAGACCCAGTACTTC.

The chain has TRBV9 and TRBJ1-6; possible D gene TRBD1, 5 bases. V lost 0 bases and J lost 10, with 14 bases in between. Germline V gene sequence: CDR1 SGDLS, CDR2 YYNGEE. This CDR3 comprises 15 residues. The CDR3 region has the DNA TGTGCCAGCAGCGTAGTCGGGCAGGGAGGCTCACCCCTCCACTTT. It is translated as CASSVVGQGGSPLHF. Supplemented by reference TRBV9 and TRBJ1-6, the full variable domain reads DSGVTQTPKHLITATGQRVTLRCSPRSGDLSVYWYQQSLDQGLQFLIQYYNGEERAKGNILERFSAQQFPDLHSELNLSSLELGDSALYFCASSVVGQGGSPLHFGNGTRLTVT.

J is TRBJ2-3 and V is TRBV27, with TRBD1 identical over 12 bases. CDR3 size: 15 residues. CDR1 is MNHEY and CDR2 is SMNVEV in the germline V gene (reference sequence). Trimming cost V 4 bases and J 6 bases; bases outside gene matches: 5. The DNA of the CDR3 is TGTGCCAGCAGTTGGGTGGGACAGGGGGCTGATACGCAGTATTTT. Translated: CASSWVGQGADTQYF.

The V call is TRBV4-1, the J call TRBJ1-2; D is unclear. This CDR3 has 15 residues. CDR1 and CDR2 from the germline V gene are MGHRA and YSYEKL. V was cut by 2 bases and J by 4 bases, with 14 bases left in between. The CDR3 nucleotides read TGCGCCAGCAGCCAATACTTGGATCACATCTATGGCTACACCTTC. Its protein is CASSQYLDHIYGYTF.

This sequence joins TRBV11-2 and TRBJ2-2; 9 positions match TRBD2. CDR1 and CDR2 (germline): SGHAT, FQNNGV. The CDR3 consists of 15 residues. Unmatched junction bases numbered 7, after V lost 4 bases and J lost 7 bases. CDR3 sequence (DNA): TGTGCCAGCAGCTCTTTAGCGGGAGTGCACGGGGAGCTGTTTTTT. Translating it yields CASSSLAGVHGELFF.